These 20 T cell receptor beta chains share one sample of origin, sequenced in a study of radiation and T cells in renal cell carcinoma. The method was immunoSEQ multiplex PCR; TCRdb's version includes in-frame clones alone and lacks a portion of them. The sample holds 140,000 to 150,000 clones, about 88% seen once. Time point in this sample: baseline pretreatment blood. As for treatment: 15 Gy SBRT to primary tumor, nephrectomy 4 weeks later. Material: blood, obtained from a patient whose treatment included radiotherapy and nephrectomy. Receptors were obtained from a woman in her 70s with renal cell carcinoma.

The rearrangement links TRBV19 to TRBJ2-1, with 11 nucleotides matching TRBD2. J lost 0 bases, V lost 7 bases, and 5 bases had no gene match. The germline gives CDR1 LNHDA, CDR2 SQIVND (reference sequence). The CDR3 is made up of 16 amino acids. In nucleotides, the CDR3 is TGTGCCAGTATACCCACTAGCGGGAGCTCCTACAATGAGCAGTTCTTC. Amino acids: CASIPTSGSSYNEQFF.

This rearrangement joins TRBV6-6 to TRBJ1-2; TRBD1 might be the D (5 bases). The germline gives CDR1 MNHNY, CDR2 SVGAGI (reference sequence). The CDR3 length is 16 residues. The V end lost 7 bases, the J end lost 2 bases, and 20 bases lay between the germline ends. For the CDR3, the DNA is TGTGCCAGCATCCCTTCCTCAGGGCGCGCGAACTATGGCTACACCTTC. This encodes CASIPSSGRANYGYTF.

The chain uses TRBV19 and TRBJ2-5, with 7 nucleotides matching TRBD2. Germline V gene lookup returns CDR1 LNHDA and CDR2 SQIVND (reference sequence). Trimming removed 8 bases from V and 5 bases from J; junction bases left unmatched: 8. The CDR3 runs 13 residues. The CDR3 DNA reads as TGTGCCAGTGGTGCCGGGACTATGGAGACCCAGTACTTC. Encoded protein: CASGAGTMETQYF. Full variable domain (rest looked up from reference TRBV19 and TRBJ2-5): DGGITQSPKYLFRKEGQNVTLSCEQNLNHDAMYWYRQDPGQGLRLIYYSQIVNDFQKGDIAEGYSVSREKKESFPLTVTSAQKNPTAFYLCASGAGTMETQYFGPGTRLLVL.

The J gene is TRBJ2-5, the V gene TRBV29-1, with TRBD2 identical over 10 bases. The CDR3 runs to 15 residues. Germline CDR1 and CDR2: SQVTM and ANQGSEA. The V and J ends lost 6 bases and 9 bases, in that order; junction bases with no gene match: 16. CDR3 DNA sequence: TGCAGCGTGACAGGGGCGGCTAGCGGGGGTGGATCCCAGTACTTC. It is translated as CSVTGAASGGGSQYF.

The V and J genes are TRBV30 and TRBJ2-2, with TRBD2 matching over 7 bases. The V segment lost 0 bases and the J segment 7 bases; nucleotides outside the gene matches: 5. CDR3 size: 14 residues. Germline assignment: CDR1 GTSNPN and CDR2 SVGIG (reference sequence). CDR3 sequence reads: CAWSVGGKIGELFF. In DNA form, the CDR3 reads TGTGCCTGGAGTGTGGGAGGGAAGATCGGGGAGCTGTTTTTT.

V and J are TRBV10-3 and TRBJ1-5, with 7 nucleotides matching TRBD1. J gave up 7 bases and V 6 bases, and 9 bases lay outside the gene matches. This CDR3 is 14 amino acids long. Germline loops: CDR1 ENHRY, CDR2 SYGVKD. The CDR3: CAIRETGSGQPQHF. The CDR3 nucleotides are TGTGCCATCAGGGAGACAGGGAGTGGACAGCCCCAGCATTTT.

The V call is TRBV2, the J call TRBJ1-5; TRBD1 aligns across 9 bases. With V trimmed by 5 bases and J by 2 bases, 16 bases remained unmatched. From germline, CDR1 is SNHLY and CDR2 FYNNEI. The CDR3 totals 19 residues. CDR3 protein: CASSSPLQQGAMRNQPQHF. The CDR3 DNA reads as TGTGCCAGCAGTTCTCCCCTCCAACAGGGGGCGATGCGCAATCAGCCCCAGCATTTT.

The table lists this clone with a count of one. This same CDR3 is encoded by further DNA sequences in the sample. The CDR3 protein is CASSIGGTDTQYF. The DNA for the CDR3 is TGTGCCAGTAGTATAGGCGGTACAGATACGCAGTATTTT. This rearrangement joins TRBV19 to TRBJ2-3; D not resolved. V was trimmed by 1 base and J by 3 bases, leaving 5 bases between them. The CDR3 spans 13 residues. From germline, CDR1 is LNHDA and CDR2 SQIVND (reference sequence). The whole variable domain, filled in from reference TRBV19 and TRBJ2-3, reads DGGITQSPKYLFRKEGQNVTLSCEQNLNHDAMYWYRQDPGQGLRLIYYSQIVNDFQKGDIAEGYSVSREKKESFPLTVTSAQKNPTAFYLCASSIGGTDTQYFGPGTRLTVL.

V gene TRBV4-3 combines with J gene TRBJ1-1; D might be TRBD1 (6 bases). The CDR3 is 13 residues long. Trimming removed 1 base at V and 6 bases at J, with 9 bases between. CDR1 is LGHNA, CDR2 YSLEER, per germline. DNA of the CDR3: TGCGCCAGCAGCCAAGGAGGGGGATCTGAAGCTTTCTTT. The encoded protein is CASSQGGGSEAFF.

CDR3 amino acids: CASSGNGNEQFF. DNA for the CDR3: TGCGCCAGCAGCGGGAACGGGAATGAGCAGTTCTTC. The chain couples TRBV5-1 to TRBJ2-1, with unresolved D. Trimming left V 4 bases short and J 7 bases short, with 9 bases between. CDR1 SGHRS and CDR2 YFSETQ come from the germline V gene. The CDR3 is 12 residues long. The complete variable domain, with remaining parts taken from reference TRBV5-1 and TRBJ2-1, reads KAGVTQTPRYLIKTRGQQVTLSCSPISGHRSVSWYQQTPGQGLQFLFEYFSETQRNKGNFPGRFSGRQFSNSRSEMNVSTLELGDSALYLCASSGNGNEQFFGPGTRLTVL.

The chain employs TRBV15 and TRBJ2-1, with 8 bases lining up with TRBD1. The CDR3 covers 16 residues. Germline loops: CDR1 LNHNV, CDR2 YYDKDF (reference sequence). The V segment lost 3 bases and the J segment 5 bases; nucleotides outside the gene matches: 9. CDR3 protein: CATSRVDRGRDNEQFF. The CDR3 nucleotides read TGTGCCACCAGCAGGGTAGACAGGGGAAGGGACAATGAGCAGTTCTTC.

The V gene is TRBV19, the J gene TRBJ1-2; D unclear. The CDR3 is 14 amino acids. CDR1 and CDR2 from the germline V gene are LNHDA and SQIVND (reference sequence). Trimming removed 4 bases at V and 3 bases at J, with 12 bases between. Here the CDR3 reads CASSSRSADYGYTF. CDR3 in DNA: TGTGCCAGTAGTAGTCGGTCGGCGGACTATGGCTACACCTTC.

CDR3 protein: CASSLASSGGAETQYF. The CDR3 bases are TGTGCCAGCAGCTTAGCGTCTAGCGGGGGGGCGGAGACCCAGTACTTC. The chain has TRBV7-6 and TRBJ2-5; 12 positions match TRBD2. Trimming took 0 bases from V and 5 from J; bases not matched to a gene: 4. The germline V gene has CDR1 SGHVS and CDR2 FNYEAQ. The CDR3 totals 16 residues.

The chain recombines TRBV10-3 with TRBJ1-2; no definite D call. Germline V CDR1 and CDR2: ENHRY, SYGVKD. This CDR3 region has 13 residues. The ends were cut back, 4 bases at V and 4 bases at J, with 10 bases in the middle. The CDR3 coding sequence is TGTGCCATCAGTGGTGACGGGAGCTATGGCTACACCTTC. It yields the protein CAISGDGSYGYTF.

For this clone: Germline and junction disagree at one end, which may indicate a read error. V usage is TRBV6-1 and J usage is TRBJ1-6, with D uncertain. Germline CDR1 MNHNS, CDR2 SASEGT. The CDR3 is 13 amino acids. The CDR3 spells CASREALNSPLHF. The DNA for the CDR3 is TGTGCCAGCAGGGAAGCTCTCAATTCACCCCTCCACTTT.

This clone occurred once. The V gene is TRBV11-3, the J gene TRBJ2-2; 11 nucleotides align to TRBD2. V shed 5 bases, J shed 4 bases, and the junction held 3 bases outside the gene matches. CDR1 and CDR2 from the germline V gene are SGHNT and YENEEA. This CDR3 is 15 amino acids long. The CDR3 DNA sequence: TGTGCCAGCAGCCCACTAGCGGGGGCCACCGGGGAGCTGTTTTTT. It specifies CASSPLAGATGELFF.

The chain is built from TRBV28 and TRBJ1-5; 7 bases are a match to TRBD1. CDR3 length: 15 residues. V lost 6 bases and J lost 3; bases outside the gene matches: 8. Germline CDR1 reads MDHEN; CDR2 reads SYDVKM. The CDR3 nucleotides are TGTGCCAGCAGCCCCCCGACAGGGCACAATCAGCCCCAGCATTTT. It translates to CASSPPTGHNQPQHF.

The rearrangement links TRBV5-1 to TRBJ2-3; D is possibly TRBD1 or TRBD2 (6 bases each). Looked up from germline, CDR1 is SGHRS and CDR2 is YFSETQ. The CDR3 is made up of 18 amino acids. The V gene lost 0 bases and the J gene lost 0 bases, with 17 bases spanning the gap. The CDR3 region has the DNA TGCGCCAGCAGCTTGGGTGGCCGGGGGCGCACTAGCACAGATACGCAGTATTTT. This codes for CASSLGGRGRTSTDTQYF.

The chain carries TRBV5-4 and TRBJ1-2; a possible D gene is TRBD1 (5 bases). V was trimmed by 0 bases and J by 0 bases, leaving 9 bases between them. The CDR3 sequence is 15 residues long. The germline V gene encodes CDR1 SGHNT and CDR2 YYREEE (reference sequence). The CDR3, as DNA: TGTGCCAGCAGCTTGGGGACACGACCTAACTATGGCTACACCTTC. It yields the protein CASSLGTRPNYGYTF.

The chain is built from TRBV9 and TRBJ2-3; D uncertain. Between the trimmed V and J ends, which lost 3 bases and 2 bases, there was a span of 4 bases. Germline values: CDR1 SGDLS, CDR2 YYNGEE. The length of the CDR3 is 12 residues. CDR3 in DNA: TGTGCCAGCAGCGAACCCACAGATACGCAGTATTTT. Translated, it gives CASSEPTDTQYF.